This is a list of T cell receptor beta chains from one sample in a study of blood T cell repertoires in COVID-19. TCRdb's table, derived via immunoSEQ multiplex PCR, lists solely in-frame clones and lacks some. Of approximately 140,000 clones in the sample, roughly 87% were seen once. Sequencing input: peripheral blood. The receptors come from a woman between 55 and 75 years old with active or convalescent COVID-19. CDR3s include the opening cysteine and the closing phenylalanine or tryptophan. A D gene is named only where the DNA matches it firmly. Clone size is shown for a subset of rows, as once, few, many or a class of expanded clone.

d_call,v_call,j_call,clone_size,cdr3_aa,cdr3_nt
.,TRBV7-2,TRBJ2-7,.,CASSLGRTSYEQYF,TGTGCCAGCAGCCTGGGCAGAACTTCCTACGAGCAGTACTTC
TRBD1,TRBV7-9,TRBJ1-1,.,CASSLATGGLTEAFF,TGTGCCAGCAGCTTGGCGACAGGGGGCTTAACTGAAGCTTTCTTT
TRBD2,TRBV28,TRBJ2-3,.,CASSALLAGTDTQYF,TGTGCCAGCAGTGCGTTGCTAGCGGGGACAGATACGCAGTATTTT
.,TRBV4-3,TRBJ2-3,once,CASSQDRAVDTQYF,TGCGCCAGCAGCCAAGACAGGGCGGTAGATACGCAGTATTTT
TRBD1,TRBV2,TRBJ2-5,.,CASRDLTGGETQYF,TGTGCCAGCAGAGACCTGACAGGGGGAGAGACCCAGTACTTC
.,TRBV6-2/TRBV6-3,TRBJ2-7,.,CASSYSSEQYF,TGTGCCAGCAGTTATTCGAGCGAGCAGTACTTC
.,TRBV2,TRBJ2-7,.,CASRDMIYAGEQYF,TGTGCCAGCAGGGATATGATTTATGCGGGAGAGCAGTACTTC
TRBD2,TRBV5-4,TRBJ2-7,.,CASSPEGGGLPYEQYF,TGTGCCAGCAGCCCGGAGGGCGGGGGGCTCCCCTACGAGCAGTACTTC
TRBD1,TRBV29-1,TRBJ1-4,.,CSVEIADRPNEKLFF,TGCAGCGTTGAAATTGCGGACAGGCCTAATGAAAAACTGTTTTTT
.,TRBV5-6,TRBJ1-2,few,CASSFLSDIVVFGYTF,TGTGCCAGCAGCTTTTTATCGGACATCGTCGTGTTTGGCTACACCTTC
TRBD1,TRBV7-2,TRBJ1-1,few,CASSPHGQGAFEAFF,TGTGCCAGCAGCCCCCATGGACAGGGGGCTTTTGAAGCTTTCTTT
TRBD1,TRBV5-4,TRBJ1-1,.,CASSSPGQGNTEAFF,TGTGCCAGCAGCTCCCCGGGACAGGGGAACACTGAAGCTTTCTTT
.,TRBV18,TRBJ1-2,.,CASSPLGGNYGYTF,TGTGCCAGCTCCCCCCTCGGGGGTAACTATGGCTACACCTTC
.,TRBV3-1/TRBV3-2,TRBJ1-3,once,CASRHGEGNTIYF,TGTGCCAGCAGACACGGGGAAGGAAACACCATATATTTT
TRBD1,TRBV4-3,TRBJ1-4,.,CASSQNRGFEKLFF,TGCGCCAGCAGCCAGAACAGGGGTTTCGAAAAACTGTTTTTT
TRBD1,TRBV7-2,TRBJ1-6,.,CASSSGQGGDNSPLHF,TGTGCCAGCAGCTCGGGACAGGGAGGGGATAATTCACCCCTCCACTTT
.,TRBV5-1,TRBJ1-2,.,CASSPDNNYGYTF,TGCGCCAGCAGCCCGGACAATAACTATGGCTACACCTTC
TRBD2,TRBV5-1,TRBJ2-3,.,CASSQPRGTSGGLKDTQYF,TGCGCCAGCAGCCAACCTCGGGGGACTAGCGGGGGGCTAAAGGATACGCAGTATTTT
.,TRBV12-5,TRBJ1-6,.,CASGLSGSGQPVGSLHF,TGTGCTAGTGGTTTGTCGGGCTCCGGACAGCCGGTAGGGTCCCTCCACTTT
.,TRBV5-1,TRBJ2-7,.,CASSPDSYEQYF,TGCGCCAGCAGCCCAGACTCCTACGAGCAGTACTTC
TRBD2,TRBV13,TRBJ2-1,once,CASSPGLAGALSSYNEQFF,TGTGCCAGCAGCCCGGGACTAGCGGGGGCCCTCAGCTCCTACAATGAGCAGTTCTTC
.,TRBV6-2/TRBV6-3,TRBJ2-7,.,CASSYSTGYEQYF,TGTGCCAGCAGTTACTCGACAGGCTACGAGCAGTACTTC
TRBD1,TRBV5-8,TRBJ2-2,.,CASSLLGQGFSGELFF,TGTGCCAGCAGCTTGCTGGGACAGGGGTTTTCCGGGGAGCTGTTTTTT
.,TRBV25-1,TRBJ1-2,medium-sized,CASRKGVDYGYTF,TGTGCCAGCAGAAAAGGGGTAGACTATGGCTACACCTTC